These T cell receptor beta chains were read from a single sample in a study of blood T cell repertoires in COVID-19. The repertoire was sequenced with immunoSEQ multiplex PCR; TCRdb's copy has only in-frame clones and lacks some. The table has roughly 100,000 clones, approximately 88% seen once; the top ten hold roughly 29%. The source material was peripheral blood. All receptors derive from a man between 60 and 75 years old with acute or convalescent COVID-19. Both conserved end residues are trimmed from each CDR3. The listing skips clone size in some rows; elsewhere it reads once, few, many or a size class.

>TRBJ2-6|TRBV3-1/TRBV3-2|NA
ASSHPGVAGTSGANVLT
>TRBJ2-3|TRBV29-1|NA
SVHRGGRGADTQY
>TRBJ1-1|TRBV6-5|NA
ASSYSITGGTEAF
>TRBJ2-3|TRBV6-5|NA
ASKRRGWADTQY
>TRBJ1-2|TRBV24-1|NA
ATSLDSYGYT
>TRBJ1-4|TRBV5-4|NA
ASSLWGSTGKGEKLF
>TRBJ1-4|TRBV9|once
ASSVGQNEKLF
>TRBJ2-2|TRBV14|NA
ASSLGLPTGELF
>TRBJ2-7|TRBV18|few
ASSQTSGSYEQY
>TRBJ1-6|TRBV12-5|once
ASGLPTGIASPLH
>TRBJ1-4|TRBV18|NA
ASSRREGEKLF
>NA|TRBV9|once
ASSVTSGSPYNEQF
>TRBJ1-1|TRBV10-3|NA
AVETTGDETEAF
>TRBJ2-4|TRBV7-9|NA
ASRLTGDIQY
>TRBJ1-2|TRBV28|NA
ASKGDRGNGYT
>TRBJ2-7|TRBV5-5|NA
ASSLVTAYEQY
>TRBJ2-1|TRBV28|NA
ASRLAGVSYEQF
>TRBJ2-5|TRBV5-1|NA
ASSTLAGMKETQY
>TRBJ2-3|TRBV5-1|NA
ASSPDTGTDTQY
>TRBJ1-1|TRBV6-5|NA
ASSYDWRNTEAF
>TRBJ2-1|TRBV7-6|NA
ASSLRVGGARRF
>TRBJ2-2|TRBV6-5|NA
ASSYSGSNTGELF
>TRBJ1-2|TRBV6-5|few
ASSPRGYGYT
>TRBJ2-7|TRBV28|NA
ASSFNRDRGQREQY
>TRBJ2-5|TRBV19|NA
ASSSQGRETQY